This TCR beta chain was captured in a study of Ad26.COV2.S vaccination and SARS-CoV-2 variants. Study details: Donor had been placed in the Ad26.COV2.S arm of the COV1001 trial. Participants got Ad26.COV2.S intramuscularly, once or twice 56 days apart.

Remarks on this clone: Its antigen remains unknown.

Treatment specified: around 19 received Ad26.COV2.S at low or high dose, single or two shots; about 5 received placebo; per-sample allocation not given. Day 63 after the first injection of vaccine or placebo was the sampling time. Germline CDR1 reads SGHVS; CDR2 reads FNYEAQ. CDR3 length: 15 amino acids. After removal of 5 bases from V and 4 bases from J, the junction contained 10 bases not matched to a gene. Repertoires were generated with immunoSEQ multiplex PCR, while TCRdb's copy carries only in-frame clones and drops some. The sample includes around 450,000 clones, 89% of them seen just once. Notes on the study in general: Those who received vaccine or placebo ended up with similar non-spike TCR breadth. Estimates derived from TCR breadth and depth analyses may have underestimated total T cell responses.

The rearrangement joins TRBV7-6 to TRBJ1-1, with TRBD1 matching 7 bases. The input for sequencing was peripheral blood, taken in a trial of Ad26.COV2.S vaccine versus placebo. The sequence derives from a person between 18 and 60 years old who received the Ad26.COV2.S COVID-19 vaccine or a placebo. The CDR3 is CASSPLQGPVTEAFF. CDR3 DNA sequence: TGTGCCAGCAGCCCCCTACAGGGGCCTGTCACTGAAGCTTTCTTT.